This is a list of T cell receptor beta chains from one sample in a study of CD4+ T cells in melanoma. Sequencing was performed with immunoSEQ multiplex PCR; in TCRdb, only in-frame clones are kept and a portion is missing. The data show about 140,000 clones, around 90% seen once. The receptors shown here come from a human donor with melanoma. CDR3s include the opening cysteine and the closing phenylalanine or tryptophan. D genes are given only for firm matches. Clone size appears in some rows only: once, few, many, or a class for an expanded clone.

TGTGCCAGCCCCCGAATCCAGGGAAACACCGGGGAGCTGTTTTTT	CASPRIQGNTGELFF	.	TRBJ2-2	.	TRBV14
TGTGCCAGCAGGCCCCAATACTTCAATGAGCAGTTCTTC	CASRPQYFNEQFF	.	TRBJ2-1	.	TRBV6-1
TGCGCCAGCAGCAACGGACCAGAAAGTTACTACAATGAGCAGTTCTTC	CASSNGPESYYNEQFF	.	TRBJ2-1	once	TRBV5-1
TGCGCCAGCAGCTACATCTACTACTCTCCAGGGTTTGGGTACGAGCAGTACTTC	CASSYIYYSPGFGYEQYF	.	TRBJ2-7	once	TRBV5-1
TGTGCCAGCAGTTTATCAAAGGGGGTGAAGCCCCAGCATTTT	CASSLSKGVKPQHF	.	TRBJ1-5	.	TRBV27
TGTGCCACCAGCAGACCTGACAGGGTTTCTAATGAAAAACTGTTTTTT	CATSRPDRVSNEKLFF	TRBD1	TRBJ1-4	.	TRBV15
TGTGCCAGCAGCTGGCTGCCGGCTGGAAACACCATATATTTT	CASSWLPAGNTIYF	.	TRBJ1-3	.	TRBV11-2
TGTGCCAGCAGCTTAGGCAGCGGGGCCCTCTACGAGCAGTACTTC	CASSLGSGALYEQYF	TRBD2	TRBJ2-7	.	TRBV7-3
TGTGCCAGTACCCCACAGTTTAGCAATCAGCCCCAGCATTTT	CASTPQFSNQPQHF	.	TRBJ1-5	.	TRBV19
TGTGCCAGCAGCCCCCTCGTCCCCACACAGAGCACAGATACGCAGTATTTT	CASSPLVPTQSTDTQYF	.	TRBJ2-3	once	TRBV5-6
TGCGCCAGTGGAAACCCTAGCGGGGCTCACGAGCAGTACTTC	CASGNPSGAHEQYF	TRBD2	TRBJ2-7	once	TRBV5-1
TGTGCCAGCAGTCGGGACAGTGCTAACTATGGCTACACCTTC	CASSRDSANYGYTF	TRBD1	TRBJ1-2	.	TRBV6-1
TGTGCCAGTAGTATGTTCGGGTACACTGAAGCTTTCTTT	CASSMFGYTEAFF	.	TRBJ1-1	.	TRBV19
TGTGCCATCAGTGCGGTGCTAGCGGGGGGCAGCCAAGAGACCCAGTACTTC	CAISAVLAGGSQETQYF	TRBD2	TRBJ2-5	.	TRBV10-3
TGCAGCGTTGGTCTCACAGCGGGGGGGCCGGGAGATACGCAGTATTTT	CSVGLTAGGPGDTQYF	TRBD2	TRBJ2-3	once	TRBV29-1
TGTGCCAGCAGCGTGCGGGACGGATCCTACGAGCAGTACTTC	CASSVRDGSYEQYF	.	TRBJ2-7	.	TRBV9
TGTGCCAGCAGTTACAAACCTAGCGGGGGGGCTGCGCAGTATTTT	CASSYKPSGGAAQYF	TRBD2	TRBJ2-3	.	TRBV6-5
TGCAGTGCTAGAGAAGGAAGGGGGCAGTACTTC	CSAREGRGQYF	.	TRBJ2-7	.	TRBV20-1
TGTGCCAGCAGCCCTGGTAACCTGGTCAATCAGCCCCAGCATTTT	CASSPGNLVNQPQHF	.	TRBJ1-5	.	TRBV5-8
TGCAGCGTTGTTGTGGGGGGCGTTGGAGATACGCAGTATTTT	CSVVVGGVGDTQYF	.	TRBJ2-3	.	TRBV29-1
TGCGCCAGCGGAGGGACAGGGGATATCAATGAGCAGTTCTTC	CASGGTGDINEQFF	TRBD1	TRBJ2-1	once	TRBV10-1
TGTGCCAGCAGTGAAGCGCCTGGACTAGCGGGGGGGCGGCAGTACTTC	CASSEAPGLAGGRQYF	TRBD2	TRBJ2-7	.	TRBV6-1
TGTGCCAGCAGTCCTACCGGGACAGTAGGATCCGAGCAGTACTTC	CASSPTGTVGSEQYF	TRBD1	TRBJ2-7	.	TRBV11-1
TGTGCCAGCAGGGGTAGCGGGGGGTTTTCGGAGACCCAGTACTTC	CASRGSGGFSETQYF	TRBD2	TRBJ2-5	.	TRBV6-6